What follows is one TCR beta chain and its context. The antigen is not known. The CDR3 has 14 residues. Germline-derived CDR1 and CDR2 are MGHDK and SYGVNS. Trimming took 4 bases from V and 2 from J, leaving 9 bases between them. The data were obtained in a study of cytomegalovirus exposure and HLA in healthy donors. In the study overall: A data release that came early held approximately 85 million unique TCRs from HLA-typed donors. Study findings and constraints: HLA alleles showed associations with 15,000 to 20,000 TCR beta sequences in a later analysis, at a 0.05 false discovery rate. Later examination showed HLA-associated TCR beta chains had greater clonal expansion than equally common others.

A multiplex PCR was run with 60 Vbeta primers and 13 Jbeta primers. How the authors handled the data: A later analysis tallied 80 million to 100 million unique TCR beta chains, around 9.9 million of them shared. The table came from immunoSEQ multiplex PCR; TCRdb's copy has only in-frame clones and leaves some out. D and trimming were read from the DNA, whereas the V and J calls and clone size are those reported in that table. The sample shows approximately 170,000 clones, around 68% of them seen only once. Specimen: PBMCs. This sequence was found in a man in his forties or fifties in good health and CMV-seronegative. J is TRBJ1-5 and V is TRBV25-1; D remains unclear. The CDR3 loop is CASSARFGNQPQHF. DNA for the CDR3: TGTGCCAGCAGTGCCAGGTTCGGCAATCAGCCCCAGCATTTT.